The rows below give T cell receptor beta chains drawn from one sample of a study of cytomegalovirus exposure and HLA in healthy donors. TCRdb's table, derived via immunoSEQ multiplex PCR, lists solely in-frame clones and lacks some. The sample features about 200,000 clones, with 0.7% to 0.8% in its top ten. Sample: PBMCs. The receptors here all came from a boy aged 10-17 years in good health and CMV-seronegative. Each CDR3 is given with its conserved first and last residue. The D gene is left open where the match is weak.

CDR3: CASSNMTPWTGSDYGYTF
DNA: TGTGCCAGCTCTAACATGACCCCGTGGACAGGGTCGGACTATGGCTACACCTTC
D: TRBD1
length: 18
J: TRBJ1-2
V: TRBV18

CDR3: CASSSEGYEQYF
DNA: TGCGCCAGCAGCTCGGAGGGATACGAGCAGTACTTC
D: .
length: 12
J: TRBJ2-7
V: TRBV5-1

CDR3: CASSYRQGVGGYTF
DNA: TGTGCCAGCAGTTACCGACAGGGGGTAGGAGGCTACACCTTC
D: TRBD1
length: 14
J: TRBJ1-2
V: TRBV6-5

CDR3: CASSYGPDTDTQYF
DNA: TGTGCCAGCAGCTACGGGCCAGACACAGATACGCAGTATTTT
D: .
length: 14
J: TRBJ2-3
V: TRBV6-5

CDR3: CSVVAKASGGALIPETQYF
DNA: TGCAGCGTTGTCGCGAAGGCTAGCGGGGGGGCCCTAATCCCAGAGACCCAGTACTTC
D: TRBD2
length: 19
J: TRBJ2-5
V: TRBV29-1

CDR3: CASSSGLAGAFTDTQYF
DNA: TGTGCCAGCAGTTCCGGACTAGCGGGCGCATTCACAGATACGCAGTATTTT
D: TRBD2
length: 17
J: TRBJ2-3
V: TRBV28

CDR3: CASRPTGTDEQFF
DNA: TGTGCCAGCAGGCCTACAGGGACGGATGAGCAGTTCTTC
D: .
length: 13
J: TRBJ2-1
V: TRBV2

CDR3: CASSLGGSGNSPLHF
DNA: TGTGCCAGCAGCTTAGGGGGATCGGGTAATTCACCCCTCCACTTT
D: .
length: 15
J: TRBJ1-6
V: TRBV5-6

CDR3: CASSLVQGSYEQYF
DNA: TGTGCCAGCAGCTTAGTGCAAGGGAGCTACGAGCAGTACTTC
D: .
length: 14
J: TRBJ2-7
V: TRBV7-9

CDR3: CASSPTGRAGSTFGTQYF
DNA: TGTGCCAGCAGCCCGACGGGTAGGGCGGGGTCAACCTTTGGGACCCAGTACTTC
D: .
length: 18
J: TRBJ2-5
V: TRBV11-2

CDR3: CASSYRDRNTEAFF
DNA: TGTGCCAGCAGTTACCGGGACAGGAACACTGAAGCTTTCTTT
D: TRBD1
length: 14
J: TRBJ1-1
V: TRBV6-5

CDR3: CASSLDHGGKEPQHF
DNA: TGTGCCAGCAGCTTAGATCACGGGGGAAAGGAGCCCCAGCATTTT
D: .
length: 15
J: TRBJ1-5
V: TRBV11-2

CDR3: CASSQEREVDYEQYF
DNA: TGCGCCAGCAGCCAAGAGCGGGAGGTTGACTACGAGCAGTACTTC
D: TRBD2
length: 15
J: TRBJ2-7
V: TRBV4-1

CDR3: CASSMAAWQPQHF
DNA: TGTGCCAGTAGTATGGCGGCTTGGCAGCCCCAGCATTTT
D: .
length: 13
J: TRBJ1-5
V: TRBV19

CDR3: CASSYGSNQPQHF
DNA: TGTGCCAGTAGTTATGGCAGCAATCAGCCCCAGCATTTT
D: .
length: 13
J: TRBJ1-5
V: TRBV19

CDR3: CASSSPGGGTEAFF
DNA: TGTGCCAGCAGCTCACCGGGGGGTGGGACTGAAGCTTTCTTT
D: .
length: 14
J: TRBJ1-1
V: TRBV7-8

CDR3: CASSLAVGRGRETQYF
DNA: TGCGCCAGCAGCTTGGCCGTGGGTAGGGGTCGGGAGACCCAGTACTTC
D: .
length: 16
J: TRBJ2-5
V: TRBV5-1

CDR3: CASSLAYSGGAGNIQYF
DNA: TGTGCCAGCAGCTTAGCGTATAGCGGGGGGGCGGGGAACATTCAGTACTTC
D: TRBD2
length: 17
J: TRBJ2-4
V: TRBV7-2

CDR3: CASSIRYRDRVLSGANVLTF
DNA: TGTGCCAGTAGTATACGGTACCGGGACAGGGTTCTCTCTGGGGCCAACGTCCTGACTTTC
D: TRBD1
length: 20
J: TRBJ2-6
V: TRBV19

CDR3: CASRFGGSSWNTGELFF
DNA: TGTGCCAGTAGATTCGGGGGTTCCTCTTGGAACACCGGGGAGCTGTTTTTT
D: .
length: 17
J: TRBJ2-2
V: TRBV19

CDR3: CATSWSGGHTDTQYF
DNA: TGTGCCACCAGTTGGTCGGGGGGGCACACAGATACGCAGTATTTT
D: TRBD2
length: 15
J: TRBJ2-3
V: TRBV15

CDR3: CASSLRMTDTEAFF
DNA: TGTGCCAGCAGCCTCCGGATGACAGACACTGAAGCTTTCTTT
D: .
length: 14
J: TRBJ1-1
V: TRBV7-2

CDR3: CASSWGNTGGGETQYF
DNA: TGCGCCAGCAGCTGGGGAAACACCGGGGGTGGAGAGACCCAGTACTTC
D: .
length: 16
J: TRBJ2-5
V: TRBV5-1

CDR3: CASSVTDQGSRTDTQYF
DNA: TGTGCCAGCAGCGTAACGGATCAGGGTTCTCGCACAGATACGCAGTATTTT
D: .
length: 17
J: TRBJ2-3
V: TRBV9

CDR3: CASSLGQGYNEQYF
DNA: TGCGCCAGCAGCTTAGGACAGGGGTACAACGAGCAGTACTTC
D: TRBD1
length: 14
J: TRBJ2-7
V: TRBV5-1

CDR3: CASSPFRGSTEAFF
DNA: TGTGCCAGCAGCCCTTTCCGGGGAAGCACTGAAGCTTTCTTT
D: .
length: 14
J: TRBJ1-1
V: TRBV27

CDR3: CASSYGAGEGETQYF
DNA: TGTGCCAGCAGTTACGGGGCAGGGGAGGGTGAGACCCAGTACTTC
D: .
length: 15
J: TRBJ2-5
V: TRBV7-8

CDR3: CASSQGGAFTPRTYEQYF
DNA: TGTGCCAGCAGCCAAGGGGGGGCCTTTACTCCTCGGACCTACGAGCAGTACTTC
D: .
length: 18
J: TRBJ2-7
V: TRBV7-9

CDR3: CASSLEGGNQPQHF
DNA: TGTGCCAGCAGCTTGGAGGGAGGAAATCAGCCCCAGCATTTT
D: .
length: 14
J: TRBJ1-5
V: TRBV7-9

CDR3: CAWSRSGQGENQPQHF
DNA: TGTGCCTGGAGTAGGTCGGGACAGGGGGAAAATCAGCCCCAGCATTTT
D: TRBD1
length: 16
J: TRBJ1-5
V: TRBV30

CDR3: CASRASGGSQETQYF
DNA: TGTGCCAGCAGGGCTAGCGGGGGGTCTCAAGAGACCCAGTACTTC
D: TRBD2
length: 15
J: TRBJ2-5
V: TRBV27

CDR3: CASSLRTVEGYTF
DNA: TGTGCCAGCAGCCTTCGGACAGTCGAAGGCTACACCTTC
D: .
length: 13
J: TRBJ1-2
V: TRBV7-9

CDR3: CATAPQGAYYGYTF
DNA: TGTGCCACTGCACCCCAGGGGGCGTACTATGGCTACACCTTC
D: TRBD1
length: 14
J: TRBJ1-2
V: TRBV27

CDR3: CALDRGTYNEQFF
DNA: TGTGCCTTAGACAGGGGCACTTACAATGAGCAGTTCTTC
D: TRBD1
length: 13
J: TRBJ2-1
V: TRBV7-9

CDR3: CASSLGGDTGELFF
DNA: TGTGCCAGCAGCCTAGGAGGGGACACCGGGGAGCTGTTTTTT
D: .
length: 14
J: TRBJ2-2
V: TRBV13

CDR3: CASSTSGGLAYEQYF
DNA: TGTGCCAGCAGCACGAGCGGGGGGCTTGCCTACGAGCAGTACTTC
D: TRBD2
length: 15
J: TRBJ2-7
V: TRBV6-1

CDR3: CASSLTGGPGGELFF
DNA: TGTGCCAGCAGCTTAACCGGTGGGCCAGGTGGGGAGCTGTTTTTT
D: .
length: 15
J: TRBJ2-2
V: TRBV7-3

CDR3: CASSRGSGAAGGLPNEQFF
DNA: TGTGCCAGTAGTAGGGGCTCGGGGGCGGCGGGGGGTCTCCCCAATGAGCAGTTCTTC
D: TRBD2
length: 19
J: TRBJ2-1
V: TRBV19

CDR3: CATSSQPTGGPKNIQYF
DNA: TGTGCCACCAGCAGTCAACCTACAGGGGGCCCCAAAAACATTCAGTACTTC
D: TRBD1
length: 17
J: TRBJ2-4
V: TRBV15

CDR3: CASSLGQEFYEQYF
DNA: TGCGCCAGCAGCTTGGGACAGGAGTTTTACGAGCAGTACTTC
D: .
length: 14
J: TRBJ2-7
V: TRBV5-1

CDR3: CASSISAGTNEQFF
DNA: TGTGCCAGTAGTATTTCGGCAGGTACAAATGAGCAGTTCTTC
D: .
length: 14
J: TRBJ2-1
V: TRBV19

CDR3: CASSQEAAGPYNEQFF
DNA: TGTGCCAGCAGCCAAGAGGCGGCGGGGCCTTACAATGAGCAGTTCTTC
D: .
length: 16
J: TRBJ2-1
V: TRBV4-2

CDR3: CASSAPGHYNEQFF
DNA: TGTGCCAGCAGTGCTCCGGGACACTACAATGAGCAGTTCTTC
D: .
length: 14
J: TRBJ2-1
V: TRBV2

CDR3: CCRDWGPYGYTF
DNA: TGCTGTAGGGACTGGGGCCCCTATGGCTACACCTTC
D: .
length: 12
J: TRBJ1-2
V: TRBV30

CDR3: CASSLSGTANTEAFF
DNA: TGTGCCAGCAGTTTATCGGGGACAGCCAACACTGAAGCTTTCTTT
D: TRBD1
length: 15
J: TRBJ1-1
V: TRBV27

CDR3: CASSPRFDFWEQYF
DNA: TGTGCCAGCAGCCCTCGATTCGACTTCTGGGAGCAGTACTTC
D: .
length: 14
J: TRBJ2-7
V: TRBV11-1

CDR3: CASSFIRDRAAEAFF
DNA: TGTGCCAGCAGTTTCATACGGGACAGGGCGGCTGAAGCTTTCTTT
D: TRBD1
length: 15
J: TRBJ1-1
V: TRBV6-5

CDR3: CASSLNIGDTEAFF
DNA: TGTGCCAGCAGCTTAAACATAGGGGACACTGAAGCTTTCTTT
D: .
length: 14
J: TRBJ1-1
V: TRBV7-3

CDR3: CAVMTGANVGETQYF
DNA: TGTGCCGTCATGACAGGGGCGAATGTGGGAGAGACCCAGTACTTC
D: TRBD1
length: 15
J: TRBJ2-5
V: TRBV2

CDR3: CAQRQGSVNTEAFF
DNA: TGTGCCCAAAGACAGGGATCAGTGAACACTGAAGCTTTCTTT
D: TRBD1
length: 14
J: TRBJ1-1
V: TRBV30

CDR3: CASSEGPAGGNGYTF
DNA: TGTGCCAGCAGTGAAGGCCCGGCAGGGGGCAATGGCTACACCTTC
D: TRBD1
length: 15
J: TRBJ1-2
V: TRBV6-1

CDR3: CASSDSLVSEQYF
DNA: TGTGCCAGCAGTGACTCGTTAGTTTCCGAGCAGTACTTC
D: .
length: 13
J: TRBJ2-7
V: TRBV6-4